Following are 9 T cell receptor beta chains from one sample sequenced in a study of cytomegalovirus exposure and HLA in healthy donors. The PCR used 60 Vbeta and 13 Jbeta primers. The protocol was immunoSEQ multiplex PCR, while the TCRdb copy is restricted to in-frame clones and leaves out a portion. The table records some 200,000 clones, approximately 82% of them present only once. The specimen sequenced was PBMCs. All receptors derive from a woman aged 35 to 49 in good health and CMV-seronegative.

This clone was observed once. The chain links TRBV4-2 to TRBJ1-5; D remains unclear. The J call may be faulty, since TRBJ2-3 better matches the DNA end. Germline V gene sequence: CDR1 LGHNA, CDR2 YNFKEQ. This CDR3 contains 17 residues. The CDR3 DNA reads TGTGCCAGCAGCCAAGAAGACTTTCTTACGACCCATCAGCCCCAGTATTTT. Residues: CASSQEDFLTTHQPQYF.

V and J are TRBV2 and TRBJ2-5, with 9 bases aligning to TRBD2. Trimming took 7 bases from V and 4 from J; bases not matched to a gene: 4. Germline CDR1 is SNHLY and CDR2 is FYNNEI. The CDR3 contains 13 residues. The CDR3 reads CASNAGGGETQYF. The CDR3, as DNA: TGTGCCAGCAATGCGGGAGGGGGAGAGACCCAGTACTTC.

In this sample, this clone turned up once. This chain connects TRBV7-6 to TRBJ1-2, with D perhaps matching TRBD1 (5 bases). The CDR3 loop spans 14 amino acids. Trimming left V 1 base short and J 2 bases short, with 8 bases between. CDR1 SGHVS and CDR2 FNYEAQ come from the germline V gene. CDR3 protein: CASSLERGNYGYTF. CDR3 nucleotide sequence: TGTGCCAGCAGCTTAGAGCGGGGGAACTATGGCTACACCTTC.

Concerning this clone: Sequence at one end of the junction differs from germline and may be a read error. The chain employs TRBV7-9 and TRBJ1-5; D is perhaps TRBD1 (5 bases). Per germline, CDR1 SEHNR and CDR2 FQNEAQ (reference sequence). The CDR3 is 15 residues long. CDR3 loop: CSSSPLGTNNQPQHF. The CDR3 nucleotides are TGTTCCAGCAGCCCCCTCGGGACTAACAATCAGCCCCAGCATTTT.

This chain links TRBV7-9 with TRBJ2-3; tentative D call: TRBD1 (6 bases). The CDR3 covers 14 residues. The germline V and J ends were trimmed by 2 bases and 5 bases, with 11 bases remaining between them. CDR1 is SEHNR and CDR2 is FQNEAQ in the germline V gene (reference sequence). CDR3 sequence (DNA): TGTGCCAGCAGCTTATTACAGGGTGAAGATACGCAGTATTTT. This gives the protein CASSLLQGEDTQYF.

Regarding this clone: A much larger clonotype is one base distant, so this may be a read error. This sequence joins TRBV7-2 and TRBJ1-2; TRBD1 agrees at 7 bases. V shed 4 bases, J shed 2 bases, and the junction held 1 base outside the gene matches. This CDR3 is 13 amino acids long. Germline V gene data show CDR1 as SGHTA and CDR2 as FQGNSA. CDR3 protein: CASSSGQNYGYTF. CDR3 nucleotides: TGTGCCAGCAGCTCGGGACAGAACTATGGCTACACCTTC.

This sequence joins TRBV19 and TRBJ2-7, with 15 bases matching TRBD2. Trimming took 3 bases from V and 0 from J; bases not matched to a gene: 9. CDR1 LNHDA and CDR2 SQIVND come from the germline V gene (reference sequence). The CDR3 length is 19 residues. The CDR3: CASSITGTSGGLISYEQYF. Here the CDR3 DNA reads TGTGCCAGTAGTATCACCGGGACTAGCGGGGGGTTGATCTCCTACGAGCAGTACTTC.

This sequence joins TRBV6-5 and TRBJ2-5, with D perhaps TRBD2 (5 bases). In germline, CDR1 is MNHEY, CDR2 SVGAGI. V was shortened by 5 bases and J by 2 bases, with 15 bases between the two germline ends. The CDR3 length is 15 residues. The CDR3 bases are TGTGCCAGCAGTCAACAGTTGGCGGGTCAAGAGACCCAGTACTTC. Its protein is CASSQQLAGQETQYF.

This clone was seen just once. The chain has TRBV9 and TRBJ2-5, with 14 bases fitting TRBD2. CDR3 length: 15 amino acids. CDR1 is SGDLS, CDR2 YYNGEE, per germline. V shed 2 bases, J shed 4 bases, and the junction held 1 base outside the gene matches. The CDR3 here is CASSVGLAGVETQYF. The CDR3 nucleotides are TGTGCCAGCAGCGTGGGACTAGCGGGGGTAGAGACCCAGTACTTC. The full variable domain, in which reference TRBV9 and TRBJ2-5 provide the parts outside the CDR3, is DSGVTQTPKHLITATGQRVTLRCSPRSGDLSVYWYQQSLDQGLQFLIQYYNGEERAKGNILERFSAQQFPDLHSELNLSSLELGDSALYFCASSVGLAGVETQYFGPGTRLLVL.